These 25 T cell receptor beta chains share one sample of origin, sequenced in a study of blood T cell repertoires in COVID-19. Profiling relied on immunoSEQ multiplex PCR, and the TCRdb table lists in-frame clones only, not all of them. The sample lists roughly 130,000 clones, roughly 80% occurring once. Material for sequencing was peripheral blood. These TCRs come from an older woman with acute or convalescent COVID-19.

The V and J genes are TRBV9 and TRBJ1-6; the D is unclear. The CDR3 runs 13 residues. V was shortened by 0 bases and J by 9 bases, with 7 bases between the two germline ends. Germline V CDR1 and CDR2: SGDLS, YYNGEE. The CDR3, as DNA: TGTGCCAGCAGCGTAGCAGGATCTTCACCCCTCCACTTT. Translation gives CASSVAGSSPLHF.

The CDR3 DNA follows: TGCGCCAGCAGCCCCGACATTCGGTCCTATAATTCACCCCTCCACTTT. It yields the protein CASSPDIRSYNSPLHF. The chain couples TRBV4-1 to TRBJ1-6, with D hard to call. CDR1 and CDR2 from the germline V gene are MGHRA and YSYEKL. The CDR3 is 16 amino acids. V lost 4 bases, J lost 1 base, and 11 bases lay in between.

This clone was seen a few times. The CDR3 loop is CATSETGRDEKLFF. CDR3 DNA sequence: TGTGCCACCAGTGAGACCGGCAGGGATGAAAAACTGTTTTTT. This chain links TRBV24-1 with TRBJ1-4; D may be TRBD1 (5 bases). Germline V lookup: CDR1 KGHDR, CDR2 SFDVKD. The ends were cut back, 4 bases at V and 6 bases at J, with 11 bases in the middle. CDR3 length: 14 residues.

On this clone: The junction shows a germline mismatch at one end, possibly a read error. This rearrangement joins TRBV7-6 to TRBJ1-4; 8 bases line up with TRBD1. The CDR3 has 15 amino acids. Germline V gives CDR1 SGHVS, CDR2 FNYEAQ. The CDR3 protein is CASRLDRGFNEKLFF. In DNA form, the CDR3 reads TGTGCCAGCAGATTAGACAGGGGTTTTAATGAAAAACTGTTTTTT.

The chain couples TRBV30 to TRBJ1-5; 9 bases are shared with TRBD1. V gave up 3 bases and J gave up 7 bases; unmatched junction bases: 4. The CDR3 runs 13 residues. Germline-derived CDR1 and CDR2 are GTSNPN and SVGIG (reference sequence). The CDR3: CAWSLQGAQPQHF. CDR3 nucleotide sequence: TGTGCCTGGAGCCTACAGGGGGCACAGCCCCAGCATTTT.

CDR3 DNA: TGTGCCAGCAGCCCAGGACAGGGGATCAACTATGGCTACACCTTC. Translation: CASSPGQGINYGYTF. The chain couples TRBV9 to TRBJ1-2, with 9 bases matching TRBD1. From germline, CDR1 is SGDLS and CDR2 YYNGEE. CDR3 size: 15 residues. With V trimmed by 4 bases and J by 2 bases, 6 bases remained unmatched.

The rearrangement uses TRBV10-1 and TRBJ2-2; 8 positions agree with TRBD1. Germline lookup yields CDR1 WNHNN and CDR2 SYGVQD (reference sequence). CDR3 size: 17 residues. V was pared by 2 bases and J by 2 bases, with 7 bases of the junction left unmatched. DNA of the CDR3: TGCGCCAGCAGTGAGACTTGGACAGGGAGTAACACCGGGGAGCTGTTTTTT. It translates to CASSETWTGSNTGELFF.

The chain couples TRBV24-1 to TRBJ2-1, with 9 positions matching TRBD2. Germline CDR1 is KGHDR and CDR2 is SFDVKD. Trimming removed 5 bases from V and 3 bases from J; junction bases left unmatched: 4. The CDR3 spans 15 residues. CDR3 nucleotides: TGTGCCACCAGTGCCCTTAGCGGGGGCTACAATGAGCAGTTCTTC. Its translation: CATSALSGGYNEQFF.

The genes are TRBV5-1 and TRBJ1-3, with a possible D match to TRBD1 (6 bases). Germline V gene lookup returns CDR1 SGHRS and CDR2 YFSETQ. With 4 bases removed from V and 0 bases from J, the gap between germline ends came to 14 bases. CDR3 length equals 16 residues. CDR3 bases: TGCGCCAGCAGCCCCGGGGACACTCTCTCTGGAAACACCATATATTTT. Translated, it gives CASSPGDTLSGNTIYF.

V and J are TRBV3-1 (or the pseudogene TRBV3-2) and TRBJ1-3, with D maybe TRBD1 (6 bases). The V end was cut by 0 bases, the J end by 3 bases, with 18 bases between. Germline CDR1 is LGHDT and CDR2 is YNNKEL (reference sequence). The CDR3 spans 18 residues. CDR3 residues: CASSQERLTGRSGNTIYF. The CDR3 DNA reads TGTGCCAGCAGCCAAGAAAGGCTGACAGGTCGGAGTGGAAACACCATATATTTT.

The chain carries TRBV6-2 or TRBV6-3 and TRBJ1-2; 8 bases align to TRBD1. V lost 5 bases and J lost 7; bases outside the gene matches: 12. Germline V CDR1 and CDR2: MNHEY, SVGEGT. The CDR3 extends over 15 amino acids. The CDR3 bases are TGTGCCAGCAGTCGACCGGGACAGGATATAACTGGCTACACCTTC. Translation: CASSRPGQDITGYTF.

The rearrangement uses TRBV18 and TRBJ2-7; no reliable D call. CDR1 is KGHSH and CDR2 is LQKENI in the germline V gene. The CDR3 contains 13 residues. Trimming pared 4 bases from V and 6 bases from J, leaving 13 bases between. The CDR3 is CASSQIRNFEQYV. CDR3 DNA sequence: TGTGCCAGCTCACAGATCAGAAATTTCGAGCAGTACGTC.

V is TRBV7-9 and J is TRBJ2-1; possible D gene TRBD1, 5 bases. Trimming left V 0 bases short and J 9 bases short, with 6 bases between. This CDR3 is 12 amino acids long. CDR1 is SEHNR, CDR2 FQNEAQ, per germline (reference sequence). The CDR3 bases are TGTGCCAGCAGCTTAGCAAGGGGTGAGCAGTTCTTC. Protein: CASSLARGEQFF.

The chain is built from TRBV5-1 and TRBJ1-2, with D maybe TRBD1 (5 bases). Looked up from germline, CDR1 is SGHRS and CDR2 is YFSETQ. CDR3 length equals 13 residues. The V end was cut by 4 bases, the J end by 5 bases, with 12 bases between. CDR3 in amino acids: CASSPSGGYGYTF. Written as DNA, the CDR3 is TGCGCCAGCAGCCCCTCGGGGGGTTATGGCTACACCTTC.

The gene calls are TRBV19 and TRBJ1-2, with D possibly matching TRBD1 (5 bases). This CDR3 is 12 amino acids long. Germline V lookup: CDR1 LNHDA, CDR2 SQIVND (reference sequence). The V gene lost 3 bases and the J gene lost 3 bases, with 5 bases spanning the gap. As DNA, the CDR3 is TGTGCCAGTAGTATGGGGCACTATGGCTACACCTTC. It specifies CASSMGHYGYTF.

The genes are TRBV18 and TRBJ1-2; no definite D call. Germline values: CDR1 KGHSH, CDR2 LQKENI. The CDR3 runs to 13 residues. Deletions cut 3 bases from V and 3 bases from J, with 8 bases between. The CDR3 spells CASSPQDYYGYTF. The CDR3, as DNA: TGTGCCAGCTCACCCCAGGATTACTATGGCTACACCTTC. The whole variable domain, remainder taken from reference TRBV18 and TRBJ1-2, is NAGVMQNPRHLVRRRGQEARLRCSPMKGHSHVYWYRQLPEEGLKFMVYLQKENIIDESGMPKERFSAEFPKEGPSILRIQQVVRGDSAAYFCASSPQDYYGYTFGSGTRLTVV.

V and J are TRBV12-3 or TRBV12-4 and TRBJ1-3; D might be TRBD1 (6 bases). The CDR3 is 12 amino acids. With 6 bases removed from V and 10 bases from J, the gap between germline ends came to 13 bases. The CDR3 loop is CASRGDKATIYF. The CDR3 DNA is TGTGCCAGCAGAGGGGACAAGGCGACCATATATTTT.

This clone has a single count. The chain employs TRBV28 and TRBJ1-1; D gene ambiguous. This CDR3 comprises 13 residues. V lost 2 bases, J lost 0 bases, and 4 bases lay in between. Germline V gene lookup returns CDR1 MDHEN and CDR2 SYDVKM. The CDR3 nucleotides are TGTGCCAGCAGTTTACAGATGAACACTGAAGCTTTCTTT. This encodes CASSLQMNTEAFF.

This sequence joins TRBV5-1 and TRBJ1-3; no clear D gene. Trimming left V 0 bases short and J 1 base short, with 11 bases between. The length of the CDR3 is 16 residues. The germline gives CDR1 SGHRS, CDR2 YFSETQ. In nucleotides, the CDR3 is TGCGCCAGCAGCTTGGTAGCCCGCACTTCTGGAAACACCATATATTTT. Translation: CASSLVARTSGNTIYF.

This clone was found once. The rearrangement uses TRBV18 and TRBJ1-1; maybe TRBD1 (6 bases). Deletions cut 4 bases from V and 4 bases from J, with 13 bases between. The germline CDR1 and CDR2 sequences are KGHSH and LQKENI. This CDR3 spans 14 amino acids. The CDR3 DNA reads as TGTGCCAGCTCACTCGACAGGTGGGGCACTGAAGCTTTCTTT. Translating gives CASSLDRWGTEAFF.

The V and J genes are TRBV25-1 and TRBJ1-2; possible D gene TRBD1, 5 bases. The germline V gene encodes CDR1 MGHDK and CDR2 SYGVNS. V gave up 7 bases and J gave up 8 bases, with 17 bases separating them. CDR3 size: 13 residues. The CDR3 DNA is TGTGCCAGCACCCTCGGACCCCAGGGCGGCTACACCTTC. This translates into CASTLGPQGGYTF.

The chain uses TRBV2 and TRBJ2-3; D is possibly TRBD2 (5 bases). Trimming took 2 bases from V and 0 from J, leaving 12 bases between them. Germline V gives CDR1 SNHLY, CDR2 FYNNEI. This CDR3 region has 16 residues. The CDR3 coding sequence is TGTGCCAGCAGTGAACGTCGGGAAGGTAGCACAGATACGCAGTATTTT. Its translation is CASSERREGSTDTQYF.

The J gene is TRBJ1-5, the V gene TRBV2, with no clear D. The CDR3 runs 14 residues. CDR1 SNHLY and CDR2 FYNNEI come from the germline V gene. V was shortened by 3 bases and J by 7 bases, with 13 bases between the two germline ends. The CDR3 DNA reads TGTGCCAGCAGTGACGGATCGTCGGAGCAGCCCCAGCATTTT. It translates to CASSDGSSEQPQHF.

The chain has TRBV9 and TRBJ1-6; D is perhaps TRBD1 (6 bases). The CDR3 loop spans 15 amino acids. Germline assignment: CDR1 SGDLS and CDR2 YYNGEE. V lost 0 bases, J lost 9 bases, and 13 bases lay in between. For the CDR3, the DNA is TGTGCCAGCAGCGTAGCCAGCAGGGGATCTTCACCCCTCCACTTT. Amino acid sequence: CASSVASRGSSPLHF.

J is TRBJ2-1 and V is TRBV19; possibly TRBD2 for D (7 bases). Germline loops: CDR1 LNHDA, CDR2 SQIVND (reference sequence). The CDR3 length is 14 residues. V shed 4 bases and J shed 10 bases, with 17 bases lying between them. The CDR3 coding sequence is TGTGCCAGTAGTACGGCGGGGGCCTTTTCGGAGCAGTTCTTC. Its translation: CASSTAGAFSEQFF.